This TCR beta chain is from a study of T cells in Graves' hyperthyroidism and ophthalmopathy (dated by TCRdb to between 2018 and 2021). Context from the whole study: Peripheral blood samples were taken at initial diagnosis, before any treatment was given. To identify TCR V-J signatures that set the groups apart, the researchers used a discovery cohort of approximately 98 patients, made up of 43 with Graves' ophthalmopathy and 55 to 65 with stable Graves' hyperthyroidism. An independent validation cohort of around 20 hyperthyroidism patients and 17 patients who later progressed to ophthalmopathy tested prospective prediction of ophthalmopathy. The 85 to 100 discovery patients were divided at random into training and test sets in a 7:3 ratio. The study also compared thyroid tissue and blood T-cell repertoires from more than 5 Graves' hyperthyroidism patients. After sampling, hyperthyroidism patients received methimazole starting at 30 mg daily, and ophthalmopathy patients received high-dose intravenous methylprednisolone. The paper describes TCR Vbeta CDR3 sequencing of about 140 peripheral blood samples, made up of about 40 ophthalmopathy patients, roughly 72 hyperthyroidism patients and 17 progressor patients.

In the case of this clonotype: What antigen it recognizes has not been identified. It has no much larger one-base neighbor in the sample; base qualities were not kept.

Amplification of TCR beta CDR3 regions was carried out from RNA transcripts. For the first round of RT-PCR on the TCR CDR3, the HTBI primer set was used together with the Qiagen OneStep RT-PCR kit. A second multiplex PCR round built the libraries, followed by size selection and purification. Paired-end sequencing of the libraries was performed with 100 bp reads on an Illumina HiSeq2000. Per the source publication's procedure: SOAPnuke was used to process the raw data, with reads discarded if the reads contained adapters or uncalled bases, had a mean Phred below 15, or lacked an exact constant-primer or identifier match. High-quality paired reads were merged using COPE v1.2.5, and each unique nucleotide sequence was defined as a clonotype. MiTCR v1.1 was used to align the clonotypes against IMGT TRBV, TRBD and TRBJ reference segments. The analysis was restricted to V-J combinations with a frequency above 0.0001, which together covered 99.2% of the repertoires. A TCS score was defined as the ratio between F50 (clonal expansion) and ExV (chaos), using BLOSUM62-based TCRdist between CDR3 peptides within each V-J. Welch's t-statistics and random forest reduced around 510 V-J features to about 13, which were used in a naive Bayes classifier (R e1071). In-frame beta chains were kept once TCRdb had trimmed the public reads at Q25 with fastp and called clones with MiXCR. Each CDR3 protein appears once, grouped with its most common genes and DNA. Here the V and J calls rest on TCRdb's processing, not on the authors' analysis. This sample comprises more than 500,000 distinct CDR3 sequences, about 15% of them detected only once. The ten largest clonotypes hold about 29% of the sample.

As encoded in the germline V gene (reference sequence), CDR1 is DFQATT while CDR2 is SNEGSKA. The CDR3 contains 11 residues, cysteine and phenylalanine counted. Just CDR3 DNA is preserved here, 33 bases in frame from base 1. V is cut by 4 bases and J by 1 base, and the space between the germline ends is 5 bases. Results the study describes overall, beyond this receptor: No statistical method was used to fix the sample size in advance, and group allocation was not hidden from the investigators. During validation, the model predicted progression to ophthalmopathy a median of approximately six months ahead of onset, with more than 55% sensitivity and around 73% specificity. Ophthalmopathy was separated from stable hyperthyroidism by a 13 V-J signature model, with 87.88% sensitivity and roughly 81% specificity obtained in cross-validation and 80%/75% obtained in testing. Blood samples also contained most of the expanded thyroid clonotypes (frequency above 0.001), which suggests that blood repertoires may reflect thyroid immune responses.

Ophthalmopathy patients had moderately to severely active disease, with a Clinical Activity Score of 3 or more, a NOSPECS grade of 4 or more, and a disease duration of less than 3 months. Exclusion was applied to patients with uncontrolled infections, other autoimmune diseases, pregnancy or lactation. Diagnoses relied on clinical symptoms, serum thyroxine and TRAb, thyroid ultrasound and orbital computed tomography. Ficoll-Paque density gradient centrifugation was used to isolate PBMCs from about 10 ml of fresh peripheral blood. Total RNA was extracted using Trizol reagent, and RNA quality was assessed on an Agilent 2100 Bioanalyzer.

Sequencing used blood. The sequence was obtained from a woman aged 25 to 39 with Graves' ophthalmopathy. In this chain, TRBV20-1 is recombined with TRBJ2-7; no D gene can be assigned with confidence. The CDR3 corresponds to CSAMRSYEQYF. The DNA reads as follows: TGCAGTGCTATGCGGTCCTACGAGCAGTACTTC.